Following are 17 T cell receptor beta chains from one sample sequenced in a study of T cell responses to AZD1222 COVID-19 vaccine. Here immunoSEQ multiplex PCR was the method, and the copy in TCRdb shows in-frame clones only, minus some. The data hold tens of thousands of clones, with about nine tenths observed a single time. The input for sequencing was peripheral blood, taken on day 0 of AZD1222 vaccination. The receptor source for this set is an adult in good health.

The chain uses TRBV5-4 and TRBJ1-2; D gene ambiguous. Germline V gene lookup returns CDR1 SGHNT and CDR2 YYREEE (reference sequence). The CDR3 spans 13 residues. The V end lost 0 bases, the J end lost 5 bases, and 8 bases lay between the germline ends. This CDR3 is CASSLDSEYGYTF. CDR3 DNA: TGTGCCAGCAGCTTGGATTCGGAATATGGCTACACCTTC.

The chain uses TRBV7-2 and TRBJ1-5; D is undetermined. This CDR3 has 12 amino acids. V lost 3 bases and J lost 7, with 7 bases in between. Germline V CDR1 and CDR2: SGHTA, FQGNSA. CDR3 sequence (DNA): TGTGCCAGCAGCTTGTTGGGCCAGCCCCAGCATTTT. It translates to CASSLLGQPQHF.

This clone was observed once. CDR3 bases: TGCGCCAGCAGCTTACAGGGGCCAGAGACCCAGTACTTC. Protein sequence: CASSLQGPETQYF. The chain recombines TRBV5-1 with TRBJ2-5; 7 positions match TRBD1. Germline CDR1 SGHRS, CDR2 YFSETQ. CDR3 length: 13 residues. The J segment lost 4 bases and the V segment lost 2 bases, leaving 2 bases of the junction unmatched.

Concerning this clone itself: Other DNA sequences of this sample code for an identical CDR3. The chain joins TRBV19 to TRBJ2-7; 7 bases are shared with TRBD1. The germline gives CDR1 LNHDA, CDR2 SQIVND (reference sequence). The V and J ends lost 5 bases and 0 bases, in that order; junction bases with no gene match: 1. This CDR3 comprises 13 residues. The CDR3 region has the DNA TGTGCCAGTAGTCGACAGGGCTCCTACGAGCAGTACTTC. Protein sequence: CASSRQGSYEQYF.

V usage is TRBV14 and J usage is TRBJ1-4, with D perhaps TRBD1 (6 bases). In germline, CDR1 is SGHDN, CDR2 FVKESK. The CDR3 loop spans 15 amino acids. V was clipped by 4 bases and J by 5 bases, with 14 bases between them. The CDR3 region is CASSLTNRANEKLFF. The CDR3 nucleotides are TGTGCCAGCAGCCTCACAAACAGGGCGAATGAAAAACTGTTTTTT.

This clone was detected only once. The chain is built from TRBV9 and TRBJ1-1; TRBD1 might be the D (6 bases). CDR3 size: 15 residues. V lost 0 bases, J lost 5 bases, and 14 bases lay in between. Looked up from germline, CDR1 is SGDLS and CDR2 is YYNGEE. As DNA, the CDR3 is TGTGCCAGCAGCGTAGCAAAACAGGGAGGGACTGAAGCTTTCTTT. Encoded protein: CASSVAKQGGTEAFF.

The CDR3 region has the DNA TGTGCCAGCAGCTTGTCCCCACGCCCTAATTCACCCCTCCACTTT. This translates into CASSLSPRPNSPLHF. The rearrangement links TRBV5-8 to TRBJ1-6; D gene ambiguous. Trimming pared 1 base from V and 6 bases from J, leaving 11 bases between. The CDR3 extends over 15 amino acids. Germline V gene sequence: CDR1 SGHTS, CDR2 YDEGEE.

V is TRBV5-1 and J is TRBJ1-1; D is unclear. CDR1 and CDR2 from the germline V gene are SGHRS and YFSETQ. The CDR3 has 14 amino acids. The V end lost 5 bases, the J end lost 4 bases, and 15 bases lay between the germline ends. CDR3 loop: CASRSFRGGTEAFF. The CDR3 DNA reads TGCGCCAGCAGGAGTTTCCGGGGAGGCACTGAAGCTTTCTTT.

V and J are TRBV6-5 and TRBJ1-2; no firm D call. The CDR3 runs to 14 residues. Germline CDR1 and CDR2: MNHEY and SVGAGI. V dropped 0 bases and J dropped 2 bases, with 7 bases sitting between them. The CDR3 DNA reads TGTGCCAGCAGTTACTCACGGGTAAACTATGGCTACACCTTC. Amino acid sequence: CASSYSRVNYGYTF.

V usage is TRBV5-1 and J usage is TRBJ1-4; no clear D. The CDR3 consists of 14 residues. CDR1 is SGHRS, CDR2 YFSETQ, per germline. Trimming left V 5 bases short and J 3 bases short, with 11 bases between. The CDR3, as DNA: TGCGCCAGCAGTACCCGGAGGGCTAATGAAAAACTGTTTTTT. Protein product: CASSTRRANEKLFF.

This clone has only one observation. The chain recombines TRBV9 with TRBJ1-2, with TRBD1 identical over 10 bases. Germline CDR1 reads SGDLS; CDR2 reads YYNGEE. Trimming cost V 3 bases and J 8 bases; bases outside gene matches: 4. The CDR3 is made up of 13 amino acids. The CDR3: CASSETGGAGYTF. CDR3 DNA: TGTGCCAGCAGCGAGACAGGGGGCGCGGGCTACACCTTC.

The rearrangement links TRBV7-2 to TRBJ2-5; TRBD1 might be the D (5 bases). There are 14 residues in the CDR3. Germline V gives CDR1 SGHTA, CDR2 FQGNSA. Trimming took off 5 bases at V and 0 bases at J, with 10 bases between the two ends. The CDR3 protein is CASSTDRNQETQYF. In nucleotides, the CDR3 is TGTGCCAGCAGCACAGACAGAAACCAAGAGACCCAGTACTTC.

The rearrangement uses TRBV7-2 and TRBJ2-1; 9 bases map to TRBD2. CDR3 length: 16 residues. The V segment lost 5 bases and the J segment 9 bases; nucleotides outside the gene matches: 14. The germline gives CDR1 SGHTA, CDR2 FQGNSA. The CDR3 region is CASSPFGRGGLGEQFF. CDR3 nucleotides: TGTGCCAGCAGCCCCTTTGGGCGGGGGGGCCTGGGTGAGCAGTTCTTC.

V usage is TRBV9 and J usage is TRBJ1-1; 12 bases align to TRBD1. V trimming: 0 bases; J trimming: 5 bases; junction bases outside the gene matches: 8. The germline CDR1 and CDR2 sequences are SGDLS and YYNGEE. The CDR3 sequence is 17 residues long. CDR3 protein: CASSVATGDRGRTEAFF. The CDR3 region has the DNA TGTGCCAGCAGCGTAGCTACGGGGGACAGGGGGCGTACTGAAGCTTTCTTT.

This rearrangement joins TRBV18 to TRBJ1-3, with TRBD1 matching 10 bases. The CDR3 length is 14 residues. V shed 3 bases, J shed 7 bases, and the junction held 3 bases outside the gene matches. Per the germline V gene, CDR1 is KGHSH and CDR2 is LQKENI. For the CDR3, the DNA is TGTGCCAGCTCACCCAGACAGGGGGCCAACACCATATATTTT. This translates into CASSPRQGANTIYF.

V is TRBV7-2 and J is TRBJ1-2, with a possible D match to TRBD1 (6 bases). The germline V gene has CDR1 SGHTA and CDR2 FQGNSA. The germline V and J ends were trimmed by 2 bases and 1 base, with 11 bases remaining between them. This CDR3 contains 15 residues. For the CDR3, the DNA is TGTGCCAGCAGCTTAAGGGGGGCGGTTAACTATGGCTACACCTTC. As protein: CASSLRGAVNYGYTF. Based on the CDR3 plus reference TRBV7-2 and TRBJ1-2, the full variable domain is GAGVSQSPSNKVTEKGKDVELRCDPISGHTALYWYRQSLGQGLEFLIYFQGNSAPDKSGLPSDRFSAERTGGSVSTLTIQRTQQEDSAVYLCASSLRGAVNYGYTFGSGTRLTVV.

V gene TRBV12-3 or TRBV12-4 combines with J gene TRBJ1-2, with D possibly TRBD1 on 5 matching bases. V was trimmed by 8 bases and J by 6 bases, leaving 16 bases between them. CDR3 length equals 13 residues. In nucleotides, the CDR3 is TGTGCCAGCGCTGGGGCGGGATCAAATGGCTACACCTTC. It translates to CASAGAGSNGYTF.